This T cell receptor beta chain was found in a study of glioma-infiltrating T cells after dendritic cell vaccination. Selection required adequate fresh-frozen tumor tissue plus more than two years' survival data. Generated by immunoSEQ multiplex PCR, the TCRdb table keeps only in-frame clones and is missing some. The profile covers about 82,000 clones, with around 90% appearing a single time and approximately 2.9% taken by the ten largest. This clone was recorded once. Sequenced material: blood, taken before dendritic cell vaccination. This sequence originates from a human donor with glioblastoma.

The CDR3 reads CASSLDLSMNTEAFF. In DNA form, the CDR3 reads TGTGCCAGCAGCTTAGATCTTTCTATGAACACTGAAGCTTTCTTT. The genes are TRBV7-9 and TRBJ1-1; no clear D. This CDR3 region has 15 residues. CDR1 SEHNR and CDR2 FQNEAQ come from the germline V gene (reference sequence). Trimming removed 1 base from V and 0 bases from J, with 9 bases in between.